This TCR beta chain was sequenced for a study of tumor-infiltrating lymphocytes in primary liver carcinoma. The wider study: Tumors were staged T1-T3 N0M0 and measured roughly 4.2 to 10 cm across.

In regard to this clonotype: Its antigen is unidentified. The junction differs from germline at one of its ends, possibly a read error.

CDR1 is MNHEY, CDR2 SVGAGI, per germline. This CDR3 spans 14 amino acids. cDNA specific to TCR beta was made from 450 to 650 ng of total RNA, with a constant-region primer employed for priming. Slightly modified ARM-PCR served as the procedure for the TCR beta libraries. These libraries came from three rounds of nested multiplex PCR. The first two PCR rounds used TRBV1-TRBV30 primers with a Cbeta primer, roughly 10 cycles each. TCRdb recomputed calls from the multiplex PCR reads with MiXCR, one row per CDR3 protein. The sample contains around 99,000 distinct CDR3 sequences, approximately 68% of which appear only once. Whole-study findings and limits: Among the pair types, tumor region pairs showed more overlap than tumor-adjacent and tumor-blood pairs. Tumors carried a top-250-clone fraction significantly exceeding that of blood (p = 0.039).

Scientists recovered RNA and DNA together from roughly 20-30 mg of unsorted bulk tissue. This receptor was taken from a man aged 35 to 55 with primary liver carcinoma and hepatitis B virus infection. The sequenced sample was tumor-adjacent normal liver tissue. The chain recombines TRBV6-5 with TRBJ1-5, with a weak D call TRBD1 (6 bases). CDR3 DNA: TGTGCCAGCAGAACAGGGAGCTTTAATCAGCCCCAGGATTTT. This codes for CASRTGSFNQPQDF.